The rows below give T cell receptor beta chains drawn from one sample of a study of blood T cell repertoires in COVID-19. This table comes from immunoSEQ multiplex PCR, and its TCRdb copy is limited to in-frame clones, with some not included. The table has 140,000 to 150,000 clones, around 90% seen once. Sequenced: peripheral blood. The receptors originated from a man aged 65-85 years with acute or convalescent COVID-19. Both conserved end residues are part of each CDR3. Fields, in order: clone size, V gene, D gene, CDR3 length, J gene, CDR3 protein, CDR3 DNA. The D gene is left open where the match is weak. Only part of the rows carry a size: once, few, many, or a class if the clone is expanded.

abundance: -
v_gene: TRBV2
d_gene: -
len: 13
j_gene: TRBJ1-2
CDR3aa: CASSGVDPGGYTF
CDR3nt: TGTGCCAGCAGTGGGGTAGACCCCGGGGGCTACACCTTC

abundance: -
v_gene: TRBV28
d_gene: -
len: 16
j_gene: TRBJ1-6
CDR3aa: CASVQVRSSYNSPLHF
CDR3nt: TGTGCCAGCGTACAGGTCCGGAGCTCCTATAATTCACCCCTCCACTTT

abundance: -
v_gene: TRBV3-1/TRBV3-2
d_gene: -
len: 12
j_gene: TRBJ1-2
CDR3aa: CASSPRGGEVTF
CDR3nt: TGTGCCAGCAGCCCCCGGGGGGGGGAGGTCACCTTC

abundance: -
v_gene: TRBV19
d_gene: TRBD2
len: 16
j_gene: TRBJ2-1
CDR3aa: CASSQTLAGGLNEQFF
CDR3nt: TGTGCCAGTAGTCAGACACTAGCGGGGGGCCTCAATGAGCAGTTCTTC

abundance: -
v_gene: TRBV2
d_gene: TRBD1
len: 13
j_gene: TRBJ1-2
CDR3aa: CASSEDRDYGYTF
CDR3nt: TGTGCCAGCAGTGAGGACAGGGACTATGGCTACACCTTC

abundance: few
v_gene: TRBV6-4
d_gene: TRBD1
len: 16
j_gene: TRBJ1-5
CDR3aa: CASSPDRGRCNQPQHF
CDR3nt: TGTGCCAGCAGTCCCGACAGGGGGCGTTGCAATCAGCCCCAGCATTTT

abundance: -
v_gene: TRBV7-8
d_gene: TRBD2
len: 13
j_gene: TRBJ2-1
CDR3aa: CASSAGLVSEQFF
CDR3nt: TGTGCCAGCAGCGCGGGACTAGTCAGTGAGCAGTTCTTC

abundance: once
v_gene: TRBV7-6
d_gene: TRBD1
len: 16
j_gene: TRBJ2-5
CDR3aa: CASSPIWGQGSETQYF
CDR3nt: TGTGCCAGCAGCCCTATCTGGGGACAGGGTTCAGAGACCCAGTACTTC

abundance: -
v_gene: TRBV18
d_gene: TRBD2
len: 18
j_gene: TRBJ2-3
CDR3aa: CASSPPGTSGGTWDTQYF
CDR3nt: TGTGCCAGCTCACCACCCGGGACTAGCGGGGGTACTTGGGATACGCAGTATTTT

abundance: -
v_gene: TRBV27
d_gene: TRBD1
len: 13
j_gene: TRBJ1-2
CDR3aa: CASRGTAGNGYTF
CDR3nt: TGTGCCAGCAGGGGGACAGCCGGGAATGGCTACACCTTC

abundance: -
v_gene: TRBV3-1/TRBV3-2
d_gene: TRBD1
len: 14
j_gene: TRBJ1-3
CDR3aa: CASSPGTAGNTIYF
CDR3nt: TGTGCCAGCAGCCCCGGGACAGCAGGAAACACCATATATTTT

abundance: -
v_gene: TRBV7-7
d_gene: -
len: 15
j_gene: TRBJ2-2
CDR3aa: CASSLAGGGTGELFF
CDR3nt: TGTGCCAGCAGCTTAGCGGGGGGAGGAACCGGGGAGCTGTTTTTT

abundance: -
v_gene: TRBV6-1
d_gene: -
len: 13
j_gene: TRBJ1-1
CDR3aa: CASSDRGGAEAFF
CDR3nt: TGTGCCAGCAGTGATAGGGGCGGGGCTGAAGCTTTCTTT

abundance: -
v_gene: TRBV29-1
d_gene: TRBD1
len: 15
j_gene: TRBJ1-2
CDR3aa: CSVEGLEGDRSGYTF
CDR3nt: TGCAGCGTTGAAGGGTTGGAGGGGGACAGAAGTGGCTACACCTTC

abundance: -
v_gene: TRBV30
d_gene: -
len: 13
j_gene: TRBJ2-5
CDR3aa: CAWSVQLQETQYF
CDR3nt: TGTGCCTGGAGTGTACAGCTTCAAGAGACCCAGTACTTC

abundance: -
v_gene: TRBV15
d_gene: TRBD1
len: 18
j_gene: TRBJ2-1
CDR3aa: CATSSWRGNRGFYNEQFF
CDR3nt: TGTGCCACCAGCAGCTGGAGGGGAAACAGGGGGTTCTACAATGAGCAGTTCTTC

abundance: once
v_gene: TRBV5-1
d_gene: -
len: 13
j_gene: TRBJ1-4
CDR3aa: CASSRGQSEKLFF
CDR3nt: TGCGCCAGCAGCCGGGGACAAAGTGAAAAACTGTTTTTT

abundance: -
v_gene: TRBV18
d_gene: -
len: 15
j_gene: TRBJ1-4
CDR3aa: CASSGTGSTNEKLFF
CDR3nt: TGTGCCAGCTCGGGAACAGGGTCGACTAATGAAAAACTGTTTTTT

abundance: -
v_gene: TRBV6-1
d_gene: -
len: 15
j_gene: TRBJ1-6
CDR3aa: CASSEIQGGSSPLHF
CDR3nt: TGTGCCAGCAGTGAAATACAGGGAGGGTCTTCACCCCTCCACTTT

abundance: -
v_gene: TRBV9
d_gene: -
len: 15
j_gene: TRBJ1-2
CDR3aa: CASSVMVASNYGYTF
CDR3nt: TGTGCCAGCAGCGTAATGGTGGCCTCAAACTATGGCTACACCTTC

abundance: few
v_gene: TRBV7-9
d_gene: TRBD1
len: 16
j_gene: TRBJ1-1
CDR3aa: CASSLPGTASNTEAFF
CDR3nt: TGTGCCAGCAGCCTCCCGGGGACAGCATCGAACACTGAAGCTTTCTTT

abundance: -
v_gene: TRBV9
d_gene: TRBD2
len: 15
j_gene: TRBJ2-5
CDR3aa: CASSVGSGSWETQYF
CDR3nt: TGTGCCAGCAGCGTAGGGAGCGGGAGCTGGGAGACCCAGTACTTC